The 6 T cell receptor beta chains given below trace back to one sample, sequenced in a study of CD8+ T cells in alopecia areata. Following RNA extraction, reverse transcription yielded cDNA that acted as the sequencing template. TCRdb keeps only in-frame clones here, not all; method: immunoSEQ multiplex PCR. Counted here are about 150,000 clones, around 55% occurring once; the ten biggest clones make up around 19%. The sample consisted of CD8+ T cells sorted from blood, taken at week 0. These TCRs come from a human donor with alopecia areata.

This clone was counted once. In nucleotides, the CDR3 is TGTGCCTGGAGTGTAGGGCAGCCATCTCCTCGGGGCTACACCTTC. This translates into CAWSVGQPSPRGYTF. The rearrangement links TRBV30 to TRBJ1-2; D gene unclear. The V and J ends lost 0 bases and 8 bases respectively, with 19 bases between them. Germline V CDR1 and CDR2: GTSNPN, SVGIG (reference sequence). This CDR3 region has 15 residues.

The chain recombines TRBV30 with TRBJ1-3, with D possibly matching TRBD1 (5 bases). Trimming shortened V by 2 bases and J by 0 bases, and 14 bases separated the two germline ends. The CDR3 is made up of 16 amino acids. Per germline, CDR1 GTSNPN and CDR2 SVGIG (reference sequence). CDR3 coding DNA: TGTGCCTGGAGTATTGACAGCTTGAGCTCTGGAAACACCATATATTTT. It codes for CAWSIDSLSSGNTIYF.

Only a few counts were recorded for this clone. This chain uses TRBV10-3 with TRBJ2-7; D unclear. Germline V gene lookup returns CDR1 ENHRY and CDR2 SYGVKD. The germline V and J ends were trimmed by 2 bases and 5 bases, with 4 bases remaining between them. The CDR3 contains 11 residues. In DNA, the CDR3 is TGTGCCATCAGTGAGAGGGACGAGCAGTACTTC. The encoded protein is CAISERDEQYF.

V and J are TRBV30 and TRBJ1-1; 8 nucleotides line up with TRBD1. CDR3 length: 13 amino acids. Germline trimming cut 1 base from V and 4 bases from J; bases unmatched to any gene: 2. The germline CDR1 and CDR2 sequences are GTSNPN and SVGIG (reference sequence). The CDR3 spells CAWSATGGTEAFF. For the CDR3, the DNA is TGTGCCTGGAGTGCAACAGGGGGCACTGAAGCTTTCTTT.

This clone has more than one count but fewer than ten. The CDR3 loop is CASSRSGVYNEQFF. The DNA of the CDR3 is TGTGCCAGCAGCCGCAGCGGGGTCTACAATGAGCAGTTCTTC. The chain is built from TRBV14 and TRBJ2-1; 7 bases are a match to TRBD2. CDR1 is SGHDN, CDR2 FVKESK, per germline. V trimming: 4 bases; J trimming: 3 bases; junction bases outside the gene matches: 3. This CDR3 region has 14 residues.

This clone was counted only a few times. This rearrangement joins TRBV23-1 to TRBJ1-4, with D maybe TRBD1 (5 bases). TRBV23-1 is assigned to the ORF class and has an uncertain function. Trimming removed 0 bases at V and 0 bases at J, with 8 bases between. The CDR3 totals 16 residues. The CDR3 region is CASSQSGVATNEKLFF. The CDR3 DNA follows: TGCGCCAGCAGTCAATCAGGGGTTGCAACTAATGAAAAACTGTTTTTT.